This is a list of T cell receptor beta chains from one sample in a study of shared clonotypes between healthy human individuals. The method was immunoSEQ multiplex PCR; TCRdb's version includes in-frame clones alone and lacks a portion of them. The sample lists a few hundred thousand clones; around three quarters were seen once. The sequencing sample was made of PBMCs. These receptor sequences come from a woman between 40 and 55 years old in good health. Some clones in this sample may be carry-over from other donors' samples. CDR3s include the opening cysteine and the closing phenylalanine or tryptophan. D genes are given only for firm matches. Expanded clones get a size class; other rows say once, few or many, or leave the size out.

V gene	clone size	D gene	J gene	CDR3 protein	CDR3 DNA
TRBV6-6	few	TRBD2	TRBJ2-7	CASSPKLAGLYEQYF	TGTGCCAGCAGTCCTAAACTAGCGGGACTCTACGAGCAGTACTTC
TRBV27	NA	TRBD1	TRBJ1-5	CASSPGTGMYNQPQHF	TGTGCCAGCAGTCCCGGGACAGGGATGTACAATCAGCCCCAGCATTTT
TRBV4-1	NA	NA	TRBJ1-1	CASSLVAVTEAFF	TGCGCCAGCAGCCTCGTCGCGGTTACTGAAGCTTTCTTT
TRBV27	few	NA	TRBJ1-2	CASRPGGLYGYTF	TGTGCCAGCAGGCCCGGGGGACTCTATGGCTACACCTTC
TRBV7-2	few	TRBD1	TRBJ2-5	CASSLPTGSGETQYF	TGTGCCAGCAGCTTACCGACAGGGTCGGGAGAGACCCAGTACTTC
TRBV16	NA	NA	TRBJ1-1	CASSLYPQGYTEAFF	TGTGCCAGCAGCCTTTATCCTCAGGGTTACACTGAAGCTTTCTTT
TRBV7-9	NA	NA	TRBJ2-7	CASSLGEARPSYEQYF	TGTGCCAGCAGCTTAGGAGAGGCCAGACCCTCCTACGAGCAGTACTTC
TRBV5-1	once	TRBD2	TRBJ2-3	CASSLGTSGSTDTQYF	TGCGCCAGCAGCTTGGGCACTAGCGGTAGCACAGATACGCAGTATTTT
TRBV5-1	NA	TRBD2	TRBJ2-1	CASSATSGITNEQFF	TGCGCCAGCAGCGCCACTAGCGGGATCACTAATGAGCAGTTCTTC
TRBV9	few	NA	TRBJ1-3	CASSVEGARGNTIYF	TGTGCCAGCAGCGTAGAAGGGGCCCGTGGAAACACCATATATTTT
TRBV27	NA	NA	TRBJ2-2	CASFSGNTGELFF	TGTGCCAGCTTTAGCGGGAACACCGGGGAGCTGTTTTTT
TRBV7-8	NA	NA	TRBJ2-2	CASSSFLANTGELFF	TGTGCCAGCAGCTCCTTTTTAGCGAACACCGGGGAGCTGTTTTTT
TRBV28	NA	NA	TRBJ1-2	CASSSGSINYGYTF	TGTGCCAGCAGCTCGGGGAGTATCAACTATGGCTACACCTTC
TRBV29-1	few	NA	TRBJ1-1	CSVGNGAEKAFF	TGCAGCGTTGGGAATGGGGCGGAAAAAGCTTTCTTT
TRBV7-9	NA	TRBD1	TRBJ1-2	CASRGQGTYGYTF	TGTGCCAGCCGGGGACAGGGAACCTATGGCTACACCTTC
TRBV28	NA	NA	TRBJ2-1	CASSLGIPEQFF	TGTGCCAGCAGTTTAGGAATTCCTGAGCAGTTCTTC
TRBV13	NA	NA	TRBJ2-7	CASSLGVPSYEQYF	TGTGCCAGCAGCCTGGGGGTCCCCTCCTACGAGCAGTACTTC
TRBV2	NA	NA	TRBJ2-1	CASSLGPYNEQFF	TGTGCCAGCAGTCTTGGACCTTACAATGAGCAGTTCTTC
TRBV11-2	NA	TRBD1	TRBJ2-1	CASSVGGTGNYNEQFF	TGTGCCAGCAGCGTAGGAGGGACAGGAAACTACAATGAGCAGTTCTTC
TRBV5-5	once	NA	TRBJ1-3	CASSLEDGGSSGNTIYF	TGTGCCAGCAGCTTGGAGGACGGCGGAAGCTCTGGAAACACCATATATTTT
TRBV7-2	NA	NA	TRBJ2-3	CASSLGTADTQYF	TGTGCCAGCAGCTTAGGGACCGCGGATACGCAGTATTTT
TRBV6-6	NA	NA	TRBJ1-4	CASTKDRSNEKLFF	TGTGCCAGCACTAAAGACAGGAGCAATGAAAAACTGTTTTTT
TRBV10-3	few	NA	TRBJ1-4	CAISDEKLFF	TGTGCCATCAGTGATGAAAAACTGTTTTTT
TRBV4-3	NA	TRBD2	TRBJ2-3	CASSQSSGGSTDTQYF	TGCGCCAGCAGCCAATCAAGCGGGGGAAGCACAGATACGCAGTATTTT
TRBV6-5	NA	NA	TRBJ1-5	CASRMGSNQPQHF	TGTGCCAGCAGGATGGGGTCCAATCAGCCCCAGCATTTT
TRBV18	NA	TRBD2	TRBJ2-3	CASSPGGSKEQYF	TGTGCCAGCTCACCGGGCGGGAGTAAGGAGCAGTATTTT
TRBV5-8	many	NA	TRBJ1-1	CASTPGRYTEAFF	TGTGCCAGCACCCCTGGACGGTACACTGAAGCTTTCTTT
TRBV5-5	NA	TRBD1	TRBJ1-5	CASSLDLGQGAYQPQHF	TGTGCCAGCAGCTTGGACCTGGGACAGGGAGCCTATCAGCCCCAGCATTTT
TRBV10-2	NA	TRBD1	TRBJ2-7	CASREFRTGGSEQYF	TGCGCCAGCAGAGAATTTAGGACAGGAGGTAGTGAGCAGTACTTC
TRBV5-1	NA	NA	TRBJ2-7	CASKPGIGSYEQYF	TGCGCCAGCAAGCCGGGGATCGGGTCCTACGAGCAGTACTTC
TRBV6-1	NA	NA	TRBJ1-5	CASSAQGGDQPQHF	TGTGCCAGCAGTGCGCAGGGAGGAGATCAGCCCCAGCATTTT
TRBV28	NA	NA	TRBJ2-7	CASVRDPPYEQYF	TGTGCCAGCGTTCGGGACCCTCCCTACGAGCAGTACTTC
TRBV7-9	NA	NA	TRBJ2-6	CASSLPRRLSSGANVLTF	TGTGCCAGCAGCTTACCACGGCGCTTAAGCTCTGGGGCCAACGTCCTGACTTTC
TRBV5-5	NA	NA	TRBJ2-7	CASSLGPAVLSYEQYF	TGTGCCAGCAGCCTGGGGCCCGCGGTCCTCTCCTACGAGCAGTACTTC
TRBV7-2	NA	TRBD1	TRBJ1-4	CASRFGTGPEKLFF	TGTGCCAGCAGGTTCGGGACAGGGCCAGAAAAACTGTTTTTT
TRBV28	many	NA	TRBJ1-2	CASRLHAGYGYTF	TGTGCCAGCAGGCTACATGCGGGCTATGGCTACACCTTC
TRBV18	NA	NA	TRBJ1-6	CASKGQDNSPLHF	TGTGCCAGCAAAGGGCAGGATAATTCACCCCTCCACTTT
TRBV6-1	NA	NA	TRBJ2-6	CASTHGSAGANVLTF	TGTGCCAGCACCCACGGGAGTGCTGGGGCCAACGTCCTGACTTTC
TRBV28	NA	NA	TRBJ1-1	CASSKPWLNTEAFF	TGTGCCAGCAGTAAACCCTGGTTGAACACTGAAGCTTTCTTT
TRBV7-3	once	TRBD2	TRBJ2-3	CASSLLAGGSTDTQYF	TGTGCCAGCAGCCTCTTAGCGGGAGGTAGCACAGATACGCAGTATTTT
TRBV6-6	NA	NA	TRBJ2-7	CASSSVWGLHTYEQYF	TGTGCCAGCAGTTCCGTATGGGGACTCCACACCTACGAGCAGTACTTC
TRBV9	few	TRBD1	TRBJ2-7	CASSVGTGGGYEQYF	TGTGCCAGCAGCGTAGGAACAGGGGGTGGCTACGAGCAGTACTTC
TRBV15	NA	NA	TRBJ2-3	CATSRDPLATDTQYF	TGTGCCACCAGCAGAGATCCACTAGCCACAGATACGCAGTATTTT
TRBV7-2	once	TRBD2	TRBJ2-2	CASSLSGRMDTGELFF	TGTGCCAGCAGCTTGAGCGGGAGAATGGACACCGGGGAGCTGTTTTTT
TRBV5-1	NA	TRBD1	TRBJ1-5	CASSWGTGEPQHF	TGCGCCAGCAGCTGGGGTACAGGGGAGCCCCAGCATTTT
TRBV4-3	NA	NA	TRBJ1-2	CASSQDPGVYGYTF	TGCGCCAGCAGCCAAGATCCCGGAGTCTATGGCTACACCTTC
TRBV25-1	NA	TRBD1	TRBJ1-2	CASSEFALDRRPNYGYTF	TGTGCCAGCAGTGAATTTGCCTTGGACAGGAGACCTAACTATGGCTACACCTTC
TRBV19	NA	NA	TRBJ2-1	CASSQQGLYNEQFF	TGTGCCAGTAGCCAACAGGGTTTATACAATGAGCAGTTCTTC
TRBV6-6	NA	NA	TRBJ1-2	CASNQYGGLGGYTF	TGTGCCAGCAATCAATATGGGGGGCTCGGTGGCTACACCTTC
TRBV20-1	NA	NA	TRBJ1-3	CSARPSDTIYF	TGCAGTGCCCGACCCTCTGATACCATATATTTT
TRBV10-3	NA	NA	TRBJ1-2	CAIREAGLLTYANYGYTF	TGTGCCATCAGAGAGGCGGGCCTACTCACTTATGCTAACTATGGCTACACCTTC
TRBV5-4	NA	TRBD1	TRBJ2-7	CASSLDRGNMYEQYF	TGTGCCAGCAGCCTAGACAGGGGGAATATGTACGAGCAGTACTTC
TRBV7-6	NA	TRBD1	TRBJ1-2	CASSPRTGNYGYTF	TGTGCCAGCAGCCCCCGGACAGGGAACTATGGCTACACCTTC
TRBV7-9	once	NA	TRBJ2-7	CASSLEYSHEQYF	TGTGCCAGCAGCTTAGAGTATTCCCACGAGCAGTACTTC